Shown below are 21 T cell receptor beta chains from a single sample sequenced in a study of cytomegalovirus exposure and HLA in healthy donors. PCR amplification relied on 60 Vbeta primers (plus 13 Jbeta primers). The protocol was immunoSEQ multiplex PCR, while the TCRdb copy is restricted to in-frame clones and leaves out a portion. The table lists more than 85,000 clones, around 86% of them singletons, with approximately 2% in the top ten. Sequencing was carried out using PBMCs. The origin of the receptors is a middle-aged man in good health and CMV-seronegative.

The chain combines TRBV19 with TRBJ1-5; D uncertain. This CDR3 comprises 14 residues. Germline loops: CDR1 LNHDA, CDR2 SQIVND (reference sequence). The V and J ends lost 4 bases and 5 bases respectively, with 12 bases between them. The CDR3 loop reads CASSSGPPDQPQHF. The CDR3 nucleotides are TGTGCCAGTAGTAGTGGGCCTCCCGATCAGCCCCAGCATTTT.

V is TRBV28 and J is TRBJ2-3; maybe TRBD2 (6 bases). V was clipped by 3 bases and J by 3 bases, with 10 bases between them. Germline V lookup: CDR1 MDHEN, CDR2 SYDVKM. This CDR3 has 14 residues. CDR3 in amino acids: CASSFLAGTDTQYF. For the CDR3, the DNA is TGTGCCAGCAGTTTTCTGGCGGGGACAGATACGCAGTATTTT. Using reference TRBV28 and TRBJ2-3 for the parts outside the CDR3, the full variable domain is DVKVTQSSRYLVKRTGEKVFLECVQDMDHENMFWYRQDPGLGLRLIYFSYDVKMKEKGDIPEGYSVSREKKERFSLILESASTNQTSMYLCASSFLAGTDTQYFGPGTRLTVL.

The CDR3 nucleotides are TGCGCCAGCAGCCAGAGGACAGGGCTAAATTCACCCCTCCACTTT. This translates into CASSQRTGLNSPLHF. The rearrangement links TRBV4-1 to TRBJ1-6, with 8 bases identical to TRBD1. Germline-derived CDR1 and CDR2 are MGHRA and YSYEKL. The CDR3 is made up of 15 amino acids. The J segment lost 7 bases and the V segment lost 3 bases, leaving 5 bases of the junction unmatched.

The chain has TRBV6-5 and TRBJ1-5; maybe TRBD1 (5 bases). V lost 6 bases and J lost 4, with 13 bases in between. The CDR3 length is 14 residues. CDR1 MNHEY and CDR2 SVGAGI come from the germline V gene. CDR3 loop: CASSQGGLNQPQHF. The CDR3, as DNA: TGTGCCAGCAGCCAGGGAGGTTTGAATCAGCCCCAGCATTTT.

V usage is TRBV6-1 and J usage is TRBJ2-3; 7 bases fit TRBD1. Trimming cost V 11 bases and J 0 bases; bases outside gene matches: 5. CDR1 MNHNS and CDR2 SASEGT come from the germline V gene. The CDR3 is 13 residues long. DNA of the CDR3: TGTGCCTCTCGACAGGGCAGCACAGATACGCAGTATTTT. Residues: CASRQGSTDTQYF.

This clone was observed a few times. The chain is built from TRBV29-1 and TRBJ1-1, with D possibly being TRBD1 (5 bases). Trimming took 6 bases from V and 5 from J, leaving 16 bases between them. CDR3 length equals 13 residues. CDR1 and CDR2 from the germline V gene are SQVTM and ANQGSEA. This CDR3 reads CSVGGGHGTEAFF. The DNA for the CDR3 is TGCAGCGTCGGGGGGGGTCACGGAACTGAAGCTTTCTTT.

The CDR3 coding sequence is TGTGCCAGCAGCCTTGGACAGGGGTATGGCTACACCTTC. Its protein product is CASSLGQGYGYTF. The V gene is TRBV27, the J gene TRBJ1-2; 9 positions agree with TRBD1. Germline CDR1 is MNHEY and CDR2 is SMNVEV (reference sequence). CDR3 length equals 13 residues. Unmatched junction bases numbered 4, after V lost 6 bases and J lost 5 bases.

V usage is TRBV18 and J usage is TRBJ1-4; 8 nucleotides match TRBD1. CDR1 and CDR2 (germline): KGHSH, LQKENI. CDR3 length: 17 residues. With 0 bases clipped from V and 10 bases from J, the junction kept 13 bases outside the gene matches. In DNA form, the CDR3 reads TGTGCCAGCTCACCACCGTTAGGTCCAGGGGGCCCAGTAAAACTGTTTTTT. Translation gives CASSPPLGPGGPVKLFF. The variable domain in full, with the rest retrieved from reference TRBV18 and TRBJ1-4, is NAGVMQNPRHLVRRRGQEARLRCSPMKGHSHVYWYRQLPEEGLKFMVYLQKENIIDESGMPKERFSAEFPKEGPSILRIQQVVRGDSAAYFCASSPPLGPGGPVKLFFGSGTQLSVL.

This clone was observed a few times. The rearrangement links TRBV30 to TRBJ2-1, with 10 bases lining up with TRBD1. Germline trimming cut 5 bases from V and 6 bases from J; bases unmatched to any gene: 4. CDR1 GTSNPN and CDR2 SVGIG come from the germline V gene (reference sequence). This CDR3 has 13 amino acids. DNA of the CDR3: TGTGCCTGGTTGGGGACAGGGGTCAATGAGCAGTTCTTC. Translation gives CAWLGTGVNEQFF. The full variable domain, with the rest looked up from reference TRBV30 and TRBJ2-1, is SQTIHQWPATLVQPVGSPLSLECTVEGTSNPNLYWYRQAAGRGLQLLFYSVGIGQISSEVPQNLSASRPQDRQFILSSKKLLLSDSGFYLCAWLGTGVNEQFFGPGTRLTVL.

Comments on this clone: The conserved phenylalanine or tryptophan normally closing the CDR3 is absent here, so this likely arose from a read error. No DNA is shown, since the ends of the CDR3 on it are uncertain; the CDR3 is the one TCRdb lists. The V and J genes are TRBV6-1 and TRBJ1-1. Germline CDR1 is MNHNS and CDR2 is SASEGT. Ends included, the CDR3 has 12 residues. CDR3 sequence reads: CASSEALRGSLH.

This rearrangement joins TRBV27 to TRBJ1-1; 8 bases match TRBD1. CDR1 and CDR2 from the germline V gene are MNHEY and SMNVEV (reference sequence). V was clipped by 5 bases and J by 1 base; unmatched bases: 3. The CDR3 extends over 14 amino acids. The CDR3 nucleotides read TGTGCCAGCAGTGCGGGACAGGCGAACACTGAAGCTTTCTTT. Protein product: CASSAGQANTEAFF.

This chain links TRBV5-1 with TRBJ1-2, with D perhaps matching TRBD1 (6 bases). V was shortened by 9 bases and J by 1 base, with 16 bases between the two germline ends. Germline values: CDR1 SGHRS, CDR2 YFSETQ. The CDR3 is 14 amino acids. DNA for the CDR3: TGCGCCAACAACCCGGACAGTCTTAACTATGGCTACACCTTC. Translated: CANNPDSLNYGYTF. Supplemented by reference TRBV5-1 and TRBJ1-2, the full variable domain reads KAGVTQTPRYLIKTRGQQVTLSCSPISGHRSVSWYQQTPGQGLQFLFEYFSETQRNKGNFPGRFSGRQFSNSRSEMNVSTLELGDSALYLCANNPDSLNYGYTFGSGTRLTVV.

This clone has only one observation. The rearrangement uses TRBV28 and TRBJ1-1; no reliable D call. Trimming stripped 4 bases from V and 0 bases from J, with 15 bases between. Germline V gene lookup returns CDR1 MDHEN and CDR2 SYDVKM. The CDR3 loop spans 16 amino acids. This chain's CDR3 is CASSYPQRYMNTEAFF. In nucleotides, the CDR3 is TGTGCCAGCAGTTACCCGCAGCGGTACATGAACACTGAAGCTTTCTTT.

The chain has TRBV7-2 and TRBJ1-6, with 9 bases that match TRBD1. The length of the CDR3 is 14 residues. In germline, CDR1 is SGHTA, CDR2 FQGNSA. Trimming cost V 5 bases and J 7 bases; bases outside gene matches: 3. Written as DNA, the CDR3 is TGTGCCAGCAGCACAGGGGGCACAAATTCACCCCTCCACTTT. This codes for CASSTGGTNSPLHF.

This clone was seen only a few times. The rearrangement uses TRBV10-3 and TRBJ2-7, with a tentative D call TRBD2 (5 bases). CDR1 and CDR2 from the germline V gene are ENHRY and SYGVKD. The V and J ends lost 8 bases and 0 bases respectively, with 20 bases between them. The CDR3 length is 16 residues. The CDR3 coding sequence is TGTGCCATCTCCGGGGTGGAGGACGGCGGCTCCTACGAGCAGTACTTC. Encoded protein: CAISGVEDGGSYEQYF.

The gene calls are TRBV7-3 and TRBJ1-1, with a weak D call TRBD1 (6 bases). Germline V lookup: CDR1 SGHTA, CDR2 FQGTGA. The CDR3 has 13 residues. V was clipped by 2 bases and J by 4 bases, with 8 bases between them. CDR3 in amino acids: CASSLRGGTEAFF. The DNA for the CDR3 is TGTGCCAGCAGCTTACGAGGGGGCACTGAAGCTTTCTTT.

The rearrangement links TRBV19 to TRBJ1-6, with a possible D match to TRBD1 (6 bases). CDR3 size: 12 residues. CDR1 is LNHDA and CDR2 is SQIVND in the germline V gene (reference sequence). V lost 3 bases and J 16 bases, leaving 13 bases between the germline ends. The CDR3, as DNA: TGTGCCAGTAGTATTGGATACAGGGAACTCCACTTT. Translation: CASSIGYRELHF. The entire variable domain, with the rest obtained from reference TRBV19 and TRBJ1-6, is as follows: DGGITQSPKYLFRKEGQNVTLSCEQNLNHDAMYWYRQDPGQGLRLIYYSQIVNDFQKGDIAEGYSVSREKKESFPLTVTSAQKNPTAFYLCASSIGYRELHFGNGTRLTVT.

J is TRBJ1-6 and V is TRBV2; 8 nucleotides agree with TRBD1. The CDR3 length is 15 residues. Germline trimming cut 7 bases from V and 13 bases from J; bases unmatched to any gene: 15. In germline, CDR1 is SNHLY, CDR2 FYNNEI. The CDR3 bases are TGTGCCAGCAAAGAGGGACAGGCAGCCGTTGGGCCCCTCCACTTT. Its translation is CASKEGQAAVGPLHF. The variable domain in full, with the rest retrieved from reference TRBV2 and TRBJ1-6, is EPEVTQTPSHQVTQMGQEVILRCVPISNHLYFYWYRQILGQKVEFLVSFYNNEISEKSEIFDDQFSVERPDGSNFTLKIRSTKLEDSAMYFCASKEGQAAVGPLHFGNGTRLTVT.

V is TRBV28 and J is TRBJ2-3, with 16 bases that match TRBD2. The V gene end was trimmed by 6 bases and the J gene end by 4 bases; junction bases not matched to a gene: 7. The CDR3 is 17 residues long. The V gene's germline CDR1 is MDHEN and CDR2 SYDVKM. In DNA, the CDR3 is TGTGCCAGCAGCCCAGCCGGGACTAGCGGGGGGGCAGATACGCAGTATTTT. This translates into CASSPAGTSGGADTQYF.

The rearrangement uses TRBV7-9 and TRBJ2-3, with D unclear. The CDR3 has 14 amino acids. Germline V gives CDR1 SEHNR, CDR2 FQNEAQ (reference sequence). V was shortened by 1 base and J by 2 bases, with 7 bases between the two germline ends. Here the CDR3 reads CASSLVKATDTQYF. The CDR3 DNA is TGTGCCAGCAGCTTAGTGAAAGCCACAGATACGCAGTATTTT.

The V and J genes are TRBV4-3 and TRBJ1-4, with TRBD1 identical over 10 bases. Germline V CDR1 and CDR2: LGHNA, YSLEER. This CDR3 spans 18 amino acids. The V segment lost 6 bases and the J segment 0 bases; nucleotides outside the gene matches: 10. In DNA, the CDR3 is TGCGCCAGCAGGCGAACGGGACAGGGGTCCGCAACTAATGAAAAACTGTTTTTT. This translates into CASRRTGQGSATNEKLFF.